This TCR beta chain comes out of a study of blood T cell repertoires in COVID-19. Study background: T cells, B-cell-depleted T cells, or PBMCs provided the cDNA or gDNA that served as material.

Generated by immunoSEQ multiplex PCR, the TCRdb table keeps only in-frame clones and is missing some. The table records under 400,000 clones, 85% to 90% of them present only once. The CDR3 runs to 18 residues. The ends lost 5 bases at V and 5 bases at J; junction bases unmatched: 19. Germline CDR1 reads MGHRA; CDR2 reads YSYEKL. Sequencing was performed on peripheral blood. The sequence was collected from a young woman with COVID-19, enrolled during active disease. The chain is built from TRBV4-1 and TRBJ2-5, with 8 bases lining up with TRBD1. CDR3 coding DNA: TGCGCCAGCAGCTTTCCGACGGGGGCAGGGGGCAGGGGTGAGACCCAGTACTTC. It is translated as CASSFPTGAGGRGETQYF.